The rows below give T cell receptor beta chains drawn from one sample of a study of CD8+CD57+ T cells in acquired aplastic anemia. Using its own MiXCR run on the reads, TCRdb lists one record per CDR3 protein. Of around 200,000 distinct CDR3 sequences listed, over 60% are singletons. The sample consisted of sorted CD4+, CD8+, or CD8+CD57+ T cells (not recorded which) from PBMCs. These receptors originate from a human donor in good health. The conserved cysteine and the conserved F or W are not part of the CDR3 here. Each record gives: J gene, clone size, V gene, CDR3 protein. Expanded clones get a size class; other rows say once, few or many, or leave the size out.

TRBJ1-6,many,TRBV27,ASSLATGGGSPLH
TRBJ1-2,-,TRBV24-1,ATRLRGDWGYT
TRBJ2-7,once,TRBV2,ASITDPYEQY
TRBJ2-5,-,TRBV6-2/TRBV6-3,ASSYSAGGGETQY
TRBJ2-4,-,TRBV4-3,ASSQAPPWTSGGPVENIQY
TRBJ1-4,-,TRBV5-1,ASSWDGDEKLF
TRBJ1-2,few,TRBV5-1,ASSQDFYGYT
TRBJ2-1,-,TRBV7-3,ASRTTGGAHEQF
TRBJ2-2,once,TRBV2,ASSETGWNTGELF
TRBJ1-2,-,TRBV12-3/TRBV12-4,ASIDRWAPGYT
TRBJ1-1,-,TRBV4-1,ASRDGTDANTEAF
TRBJ1-1,many,TRBV2,ASSGGTGGTEAF
TRBJ2-1,few,TRBV2,ASENNEQF
TRBJ2-5,-,TRBV11-2,ASSLSLGETQY
TRBJ2-2,many,TRBV6-1,ASSATTGELF
TRBJ2-5,-,TRBV5-1,ASSVRGRSQETQY
TRBJ2-7,-,TRBV12-3/TRBV12-4,ASSGLRGDEQY
TRBJ2-1,few,TRBV24-1,ATSADGLDEQF
TRBJ2-5,-,TRBV2,ASSVSRWSETQY